This T cell receptor beta chain was identified during a study of blood T cell repertoires in COVID-19. As for the study in general: Both acute and convalescent COVID-19 samples were obtained from the United States, Italy and Spain. The cDNA or gDNA used as material had been derived from T cells, B-cell-depleted T cells, or PBMCs.

The authors' processing: By means of reference gene primer amplification, nucleated cell counts were estimated. Measured with immunoSEQ multiplex PCR; TCRdb has only the in-frame clones, and not every one. The D gene and trimming were derived from the DNA, and the V and J assignments and clone size from that table. Of approximately 300,000 clones listed, about 90% are singletons. With 4 bases clipped from V and 5 bases from J, the junction kept 11 bases outside the gene matches. The CDR3 is 14 residues long. The germline V gene encodes CDR1 SQVTM and CDR2 ANQGSEA. This clonotype was sampled from a woman aged 50 to 60 who had recovered from COVID-19. Sequencing was carried out using peripheral blood. The chain uses TRBV29-1 and TRBJ2-7; 7 bases map to TRBD2. CDR3 bases: TGCAGCGTTGCCGTAGGGAGGGGTCGCCACGAGCAGTACTTC. Its translation: CSVAVGRGRHEQYF.